Listed here are 20 T cell receptor beta chains from one sample, sequenced in a study of OX40 agonist ivuxolimab in advanced cancers. The repertoire was sequenced with immunoSEQ multiplex PCR; TCRdb's copy has only in-frame clones and lacks some. The sample shows around 150,000 clones, roughly 91% of them seen only once. This specimen was CD4+ or CD8+ T cells sorted from blood, taken in a trial of the OX40 agonist ivuxolimab. The receptors shown here come from an adult with an advanced solid tumor such as melanoma, head and neck, liver or kidney cancer.

The genes are TRBV7-2 and TRBJ1-2; D is unresolved. V lost 6 bases and J lost 1, with 9 bases in between. The germline CDR1 and CDR2 sequences are SGHTA and FQGNSA. The CDR3 contains 13 residues. CDR3 loop: CASRPDNNYGYTF. The CDR3 DNA reads as TGTGCCAGCAGGCCCGATAATAACTATGGCTACACCTTC.

The gene calls are TRBV4-3 and TRBJ2-3; 10 bases fit TRBD2. The CDR3 runs 15 residues. The V and J ends lost 4 bases and 1 base, in that order; junction bases with no gene match: 2. The V gene's germline CDR1 is LGHNA and CDR2 YSLEER. The DNA for the CDR3 is TGCGCCAGCAGCCCCCTAGCGGGGGGCACAGATACGCAGTATTTT. Its translation is CASSPLAGGTDTQYF.

The chain has TRBV7-2 and TRBJ2-1; maybe TRBD2 (5 bases). Deletions cut 5 bases from V and 2 bases from J, with 16 bases between. CDR1 is SGHTA, CDR2 FQGNSA, per germline. This CDR3 comprises 16 residues. CDR3: CASSPQSGIPYNEQFF. The CDR3 bases are TGTGCCAGCAGCCCCCAATCCGGGATCCCCTACAATGAGCAGTTCTTC.

The V call is TRBV9, the J call TRBJ2-1; 7 positions match TRBD1. This CDR3 contains 15 residues. Germline V gives CDR1 SGDLS, CDR2 YYNGEE. V lost 2 bases to trimming and J lost 4 bases; unmatched junction nucleotides: 6. As DNA, the CDR3 is TGTGCCAGCAGCGTTCCGGGACAGCTTTACAATGAGCAGTTCTTC. This gives the protein CASSVPGQLYNEQFF.

This chain uses TRBV5-1 with TRBJ2-6; D gene uncertain. The V end was cut by 0 bases, the J end by 3 bases, with 7 bases between. The CDR3 has 15 residues. Germline values: CDR1 SGHRS, CDR2 YFSETQ. The CDR3 reads CASSLVGIGANVLTF. The DNA of the CDR3 is TGCGCCAGCAGCTTGGTGGGGATTGGGGCCAACGTCCTGACTTTC.

CDR3 region: CASSLGRLSGANVLTF. CDR3 nucleotide sequence: TGTGCCAGCAGCTTAGGCCGTCTCTCCGGGGCCAACGTCCTGACTTTC. This chain uses TRBV7-8 with TRBJ2-6; D is uncertain. The V end lost 1 base, the J end lost 4 bases, and 11 bases lay between the germline ends. Germline CDR1 reads SGHVS; CDR2 reads FQNEAQ. The CDR3 runs to 16 residues. Based on the CDR3 plus reference TRBV7-8 and TRBJ2-6, the full variable domain is GAGVSQSPRYKVAKRGQDVALRCDPISGHVSLFWYQQALGQGPEFLTYFQNEAQLDKSGLPSDRFFAERPEGSVSTLKIQRTQQEDSAVYLCASSLGRLSGANVLTFGAGSRLTVL.

The CDR3 coding sequence is TGTGCCAGCAGCGGGCTCGACAGGGCTCGGTACGAGCAGTACTTC. Residues: CASSGLDRARYEQYF. This sequence joins TRBV6-6 and TRBJ2-7; TRBD1 matches at 7 bases. The germline V gene encodes CDR1 MNHNY and CDR2 SVGAGI (reference sequence). The J segment lost 4 bases and the V segment lost 6 bases, leaving 12 bases of the junction unmatched. The CDR3 length is 15 residues.

This chain connects TRBV6-1 to TRBJ1-5, with 8 bases identical to TRBD1. The germline gives CDR1 MNHNS, CDR2 SASEGT. V trimming: 6 bases; J trimming: 4 bases; junction bases outside the gene matches: 5. The CDR3 spans 14 residues. This chain's CDR3 is CASRPTGGNQPQHF. The CDR3 nucleotides read TGTGCCAGCAGACCTACAGGGGGAAATCAGCCCCAGCATTTT.

The V call is TRBV5-4, the J call TRBJ2-1; TRBD1 might be the D (6 bases). The CDR3 sequence is 16 residues long. Trimming pared 4 bases from V and 6 bases from J, leaving 20 bases between. Germline V gene lookup returns CDR1 SGHNT and CDR2 YYREEE (reference sequence). In DNA, the CDR3 is TGTGCCAGCAGCCCCAAGGACAGCCTTCCCTTCAATGAGCAGTTCTTC. It yields the protein CASSPKDSLPFNEQFF.

The count of this clone is one. This chain links TRBV11-2 with TRBJ2-7; maybe TRBD2 (5 bases). Looked up from germline, CDR1 is SGHAT and CDR2 is FQNNGV. This CDR3 is 14 amino acids long. The germline V and J ends were trimmed by 7 bases and 4 bases, with 17 bases remaining between them. The CDR3 protein is CASKPDGGYYEQYF. In nucleotides, the CDR3 is TGTGCCAGCAAACCGGACGGAGGCTATTACGAGCAGTACTTC.

The chain combines TRBV28 with TRBJ1-4; perhaps TRBD1 as D (5 bases). Germline V gene sequence: CDR1 MDHEN, CDR2 SYDVKM. With 7 bases removed from V and 0 bases from J, the gap between germline ends came to 6 bases. CDR3 length equals 13 residues. CDR3 residues: CASTGATNEKLFF. For the CDR3, the DNA is TGTGCCAGCACGGGGGCAACTAATGAAAAACTGTTTTTT.

The chain links TRBV14 to TRBJ1-2, with D uncertain. Germline V gene lookup returns CDR1 SGHDN and CDR2 FVKESK. The CDR3 loop spans 15 amino acids. V was pared by 8 bases and J by 8 bases, with 24 bases between. The CDR3 is CASSRSYLPGRGYTF. As DNA, the CDR3 is TGTGCCAGCTCGCGAAGTTATTTGCCCGGGAGGGGCTACACCTTC.

The chain combines TRBV7-9 with TRBJ2-5; the D is unclear. Germline V gives CDR1 SEHNR, CDR2 FQNEAQ (reference sequence). Trimming took off 2 bases at V and 5 bases at J, with 12 bases between the two ends. The CDR3 length is 14 residues. Here the CDR3 DNA reads TGTGCCAGCAGCTTAATTGGTCCCCGGGAGACCCAGTACTTC. Its protein product is CASSLIGPRETQYF.

This chain links TRBV12-5 with TRBJ2-7, with a tentative D call TRBD1 (8 bases). The CDR3 runs 17 residues. Between the trimmed V and J ends, which lost 0 bases and 4 bases, there was a span of 19 bases. Germline V gene data show CDR1 as LGHNT and CDR2 as FRNRAP. CDR3 bases: TGTGCTAGTGGTTTGGTAATCGGGAGGACAGGGAGTTACGAGCAGTACTTC. This gives the protein CASGLVIGRTGSYEQYF.

The rearrangement joins TRBV25-1 to TRBJ1-2, with TRBD1 as a possible D gene (5 bases). Trimming took 3 bases from V and 5 from J, leaving 10 bases between them. CDR1 MGHDK and CDR2 SYGVNS come from the germline V gene. This CDR3 is 13 amino acids long. CDR3 residues: CASSDRGWYGYTF. The DNA of the CDR3 is TGTGCCAGCAGTGATCGGGGGTGGTATGGCTACACCTTC.

This chain joins TRBV27 and TRBJ2-5; maybe TRBD2 (6 bases). Trimming removed 4 bases from V and 2 bases from J, with 23 bases in between. Germline V gene lookup returns CDR1 MNHEY and CDR2 SMNVEV (reference sequence). The CDR3 totals 18 residues. The CDR3 here is CASSSNARGRMGQETQYF. The CDR3, as DNA: TGTGCCAGCAGTTCCAACGCCCGGGGGAGGATGGGGCAAGAGACCCAGTACTTC.

The CDR3 loop reads CASSLLGLGRGHIQPQHF. The DNA of the CDR3 is TGTGCCAGCAGTTTATTAGGTTTGGGCAGGGGGCATATTCAGCCCCAGCATTTT. The chain uses TRBV28 and TRBJ1-5, with 8 bases that match TRBD1. The CDR3 loop spans 18 amino acids. Losses at the gene ends were 1 base for V and 6 bases for J; bases not matched to a gene: 14. CDR1 and CDR2 (germline): MDHEN, SYDVKM.

The gene calls are TRBV5-1 and TRBJ2-7; a possible D gene is TRBD1 (6 bases). This CDR3 has 14 residues. The germline V and J ends were trimmed by 1 base and 3 bases, with 11 bases remaining between them. CDR1 is SGHRS, CDR2 YFSETQ, per germline. The CDR3: CASSLLDSRYEQYF. Written as DNA, the CDR3 is TGCGCCAGCAGCTTGTTGGACAGCCGCTACGAGCAGTACTTC.

The J gene is TRBJ1-6, the V gene TRBV2; D not resolved. The V and J ends lost 5 bases and 8 bases respectively, with 10 bases between them. Germline V lookup: CDR1 SNHLY, CDR2 FYNNEI. The CDR3 extends over 13 amino acids. In DNA, the CDR3 is TGTGCCAGCAGTCCGGACGTCTATTCACCCCTCCACTTT. Its translation is CASSPDVYSPLHF.

The CDR3 sequence: CASSRQGAETGELFF. In nucleotides, the CDR3 is TGTGCCAGCTCTCGCCAGGGGGCAGAGACCGGGGAGCTGTTTTTT. The chain carries TRBV18 and TRBJ2-2, with TRBD1 identical over 8 bases. CDR1 is KGHSH and CDR2 is LQKENI in the germline V gene. The CDR3 runs to 15 residues. V lost 6 bases and J lost 5; bases outside the gene matches: 8. The whole variable domain, remainder taken from reference TRBV18 and TRBJ2-2, is NAGVMQNPRHLVRRRGQEARLRCSPMKGHSHVYWYRQLPEEGLKFMVYLQKENIIDESGMPKERFSAEFPKEGPSILRIQQVVRGDSAAYFCASSRQGAETGELFFGEGSRLTVL.